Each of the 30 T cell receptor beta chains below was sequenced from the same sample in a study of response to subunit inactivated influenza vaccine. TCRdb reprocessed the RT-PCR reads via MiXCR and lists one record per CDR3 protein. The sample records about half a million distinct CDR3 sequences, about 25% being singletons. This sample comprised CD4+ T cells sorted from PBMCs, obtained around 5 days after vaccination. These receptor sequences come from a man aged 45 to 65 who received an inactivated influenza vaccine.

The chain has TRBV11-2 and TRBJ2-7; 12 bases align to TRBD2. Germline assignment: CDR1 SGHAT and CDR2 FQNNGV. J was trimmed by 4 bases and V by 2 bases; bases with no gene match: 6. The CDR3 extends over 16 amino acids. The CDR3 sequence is CASSLRLAGEPYEQYF. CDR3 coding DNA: TGTGCCAGCAGCTTACGACTAGCGGGAGAGCCATACGAGCAGTACTTC.

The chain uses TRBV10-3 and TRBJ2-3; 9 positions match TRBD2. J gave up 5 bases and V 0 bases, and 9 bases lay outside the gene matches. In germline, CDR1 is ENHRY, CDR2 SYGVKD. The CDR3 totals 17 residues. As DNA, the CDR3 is TGTGCCATCAGTGAGTCGGTGCGGGGGGGCAAACTAGATACGCAGTATTTT. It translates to CAISESVRGGKLDTQYF.

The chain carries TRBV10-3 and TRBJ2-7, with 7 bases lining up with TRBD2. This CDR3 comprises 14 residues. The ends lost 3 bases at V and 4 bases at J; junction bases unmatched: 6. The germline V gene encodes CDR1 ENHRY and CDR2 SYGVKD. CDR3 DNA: TGTGCCATCAGTGAATACGGGGGGAAGTACGAGCAGTACTTC. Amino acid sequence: CAISEYGGKYEQYF.

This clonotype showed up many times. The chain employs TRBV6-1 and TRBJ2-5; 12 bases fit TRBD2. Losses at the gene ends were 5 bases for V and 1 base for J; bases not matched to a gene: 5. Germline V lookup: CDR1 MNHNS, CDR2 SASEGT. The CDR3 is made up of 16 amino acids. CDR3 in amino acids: CASSPLAGGIQETQYF. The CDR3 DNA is TGTGCCAGCAGTCCTCTAGCGGGAGGGATCCAAGAGACCCAGTACTTC.

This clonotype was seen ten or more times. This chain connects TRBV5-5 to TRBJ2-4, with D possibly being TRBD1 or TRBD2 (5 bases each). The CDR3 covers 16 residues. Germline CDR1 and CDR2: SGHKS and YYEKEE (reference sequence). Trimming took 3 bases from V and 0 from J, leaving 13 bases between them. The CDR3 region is CASSSGRILAKNIQYF. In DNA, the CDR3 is TGTGCCAGCAGCTCGGGACGGATACTAGCCAAAAACATTCAGTACTTC.

This CDR3 reads CSALRGQGWLKDEQFF. As DNA, the CDR3 is TGCAGTGCTCTTAGGGGACAGGGATGGTTAAAGGATGAGCAGTTCTTC. The chain uses TRBV20-1 and TRBJ2-1; TRBD1 aligns across 9 bases. In germline, CDR1 is DFQATT, CDR2 SNEGSKA (reference sequence). CDR3 size: 16 residues. V lost 5 bases, J lost 8 bases, and 16 bases stayed unmatched.

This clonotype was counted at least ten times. DNA of the CDR3: TGTGCCAGCAGTTTAGGCGTTCGGGGAACAGATACGCAGTATTTT. Translation gives CASSLGVRGTDTQYF. The J gene is TRBJ2-3, the V gene TRBV12-3 or TRBV12-4; tentative D call: TRBD2 (5 bases). V gave up 1 base and J gave up 3 bases, with 11 bases separating them. CDR3 length equals 15 residues.

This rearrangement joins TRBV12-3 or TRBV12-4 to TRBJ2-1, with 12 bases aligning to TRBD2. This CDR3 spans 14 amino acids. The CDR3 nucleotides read TGTGCTTCACTCGCGACTAGCGGGGGATATTCTCAGTTCTTC. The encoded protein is CASLATSGGYSQFF.

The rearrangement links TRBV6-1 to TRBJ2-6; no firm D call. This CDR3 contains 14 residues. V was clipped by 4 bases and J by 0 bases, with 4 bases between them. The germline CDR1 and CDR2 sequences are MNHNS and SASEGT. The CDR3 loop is CASSGSSGANVLTF. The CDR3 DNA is TGTGCCAGCAGTGGTAGCTCTGGGGCCAACGTCCTGACTTTC.

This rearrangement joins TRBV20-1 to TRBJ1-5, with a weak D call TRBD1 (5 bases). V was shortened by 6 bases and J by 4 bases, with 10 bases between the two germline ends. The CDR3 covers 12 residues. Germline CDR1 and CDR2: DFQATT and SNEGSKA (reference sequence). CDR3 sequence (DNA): TGCAGTGCGGAGCAGGGAAATCAGCCCCAGCATTTT. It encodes CSAEQGNQPQHF.

The CDR3 DNA reads TGTGCCAGCAGTTCGTCGAACACTGAAGCTTTCTTT. Translation: CASSSSNTEAFF. The J gene is TRBJ1-1, the V gene TRBV12-3 or TRBV12-4; D uncertain. Trimming shortened V by 4 bases and J by 1 base, and 4 bases separated the two germline ends. This CDR3 spans 12 amino acids.

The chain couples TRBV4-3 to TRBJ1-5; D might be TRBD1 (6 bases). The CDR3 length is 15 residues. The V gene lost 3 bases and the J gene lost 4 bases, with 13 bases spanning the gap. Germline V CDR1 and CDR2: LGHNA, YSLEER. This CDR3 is CASSQEQGANQPQHF. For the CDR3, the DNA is TGCGCCAGCAGCCAGGAACAGGGCGCGAATCAGCCCCAGCATTTT.

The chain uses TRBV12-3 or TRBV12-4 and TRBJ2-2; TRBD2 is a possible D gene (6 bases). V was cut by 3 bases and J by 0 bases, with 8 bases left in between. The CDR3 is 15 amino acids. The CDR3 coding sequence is TGTGCCAGCAGTTTCGGGGGAACGAACACCGGGGAGCTGTTTTTT. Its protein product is CASSFGGTNTGELFF.

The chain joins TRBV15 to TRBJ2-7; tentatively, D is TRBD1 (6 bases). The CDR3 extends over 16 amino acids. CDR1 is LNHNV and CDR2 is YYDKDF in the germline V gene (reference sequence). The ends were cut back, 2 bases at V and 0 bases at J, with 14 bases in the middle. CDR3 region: CATSRRTVVSSYEQYF. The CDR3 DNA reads TGTGCCACCAGCAGACGGACAGTTGTTAGCTCCTACGAGCAGTACTTC.

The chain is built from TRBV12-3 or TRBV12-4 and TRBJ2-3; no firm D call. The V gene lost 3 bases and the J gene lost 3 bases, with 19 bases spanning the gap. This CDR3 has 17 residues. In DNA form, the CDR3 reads TGTGCCAGCAGTTTCTACTCGGGCCGGTCCAATACAGATACGCAGTATTTT. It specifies CASSFYSGRSNTDTQYF.

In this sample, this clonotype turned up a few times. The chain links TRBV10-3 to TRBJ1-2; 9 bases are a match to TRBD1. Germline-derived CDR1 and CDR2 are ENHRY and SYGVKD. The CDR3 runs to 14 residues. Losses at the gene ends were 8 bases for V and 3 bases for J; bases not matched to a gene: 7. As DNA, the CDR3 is TGTGCCATCGCTAACAGGGGGCAACACTATGGCTACACCTTC. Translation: CAIANRGQHYGYTF.

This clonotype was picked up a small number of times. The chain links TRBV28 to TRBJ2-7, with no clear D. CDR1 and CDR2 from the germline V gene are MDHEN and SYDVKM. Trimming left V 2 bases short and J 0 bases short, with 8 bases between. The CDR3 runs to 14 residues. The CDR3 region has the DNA TGTGCCAGCAGTTTAAAAAGGAACTCCTACGAGCAGTACTTC. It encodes CASSLKRNSYEQYF. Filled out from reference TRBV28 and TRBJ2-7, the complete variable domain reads DVKVTQSSRYLVKRTGEKVFLECVQDMDHENMFWYRQDPGLGLRLIYFSYDVKMKEKGDIPEGYSVSREKKERFSLILESASTNQTSMYLCASSLKRNSYEQYFGPGTRLTVT.

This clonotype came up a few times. The chain's CDR3 is CASRPGTVNEQFF. The CDR3 region has the DNA TGTGCCAGCAGACCCGGGACAGTCAATGAGCAGTTCTTC. This sequence joins TRBV5-5 and TRBJ2-1; TRBD1 matches at 7 bases. With V trimmed by 5 bases and J by 6 bases, 5 bases remained unmatched. In germline, CDR1 is SGHKS, CDR2 YYEKEE (reference sequence). This CDR3 comprises 13 residues.

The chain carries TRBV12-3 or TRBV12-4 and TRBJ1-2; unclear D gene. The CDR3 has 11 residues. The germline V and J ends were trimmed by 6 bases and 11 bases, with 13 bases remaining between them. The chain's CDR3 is CASSSPLQYTF. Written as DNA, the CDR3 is TGTGCCAGCAGCTCGCCTTTGCAATACACCTTC.

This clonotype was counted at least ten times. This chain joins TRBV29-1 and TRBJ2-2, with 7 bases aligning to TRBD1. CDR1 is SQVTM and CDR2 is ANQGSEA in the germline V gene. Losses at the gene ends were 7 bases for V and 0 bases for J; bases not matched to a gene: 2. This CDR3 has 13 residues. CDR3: CSAGQANTGELFF. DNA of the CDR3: TGCAGCGCCGGACAGGCGAACACCGGGGAGCTGTTTTTT.

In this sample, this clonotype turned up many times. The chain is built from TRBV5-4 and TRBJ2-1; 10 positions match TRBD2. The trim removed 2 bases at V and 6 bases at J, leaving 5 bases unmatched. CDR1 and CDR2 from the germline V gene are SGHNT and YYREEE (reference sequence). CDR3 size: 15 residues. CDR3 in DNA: TGTGCCAGCAGCTTAGCGGGAGGGCCCAGCAATGAGCAGTTCTTC. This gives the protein CASSLAGGPSNEQFF.

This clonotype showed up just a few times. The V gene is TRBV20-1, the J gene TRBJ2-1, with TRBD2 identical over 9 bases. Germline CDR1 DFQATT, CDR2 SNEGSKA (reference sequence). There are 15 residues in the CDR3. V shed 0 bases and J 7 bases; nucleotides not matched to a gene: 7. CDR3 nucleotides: TGCAGTGCTAGAGATTCCCTAGCGGGATGGAATGAGCAGTTCTTC. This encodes CSARDSLAGWNEQFF.

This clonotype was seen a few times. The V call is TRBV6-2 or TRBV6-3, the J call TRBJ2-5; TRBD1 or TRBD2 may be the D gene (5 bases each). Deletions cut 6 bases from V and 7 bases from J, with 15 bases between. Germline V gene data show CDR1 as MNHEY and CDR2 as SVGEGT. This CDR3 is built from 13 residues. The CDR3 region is CASSLGPSRTQYF. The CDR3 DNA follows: TGTGCCAGCAGCTTGGGACCGTCGAGGACCCAGTACTTC.

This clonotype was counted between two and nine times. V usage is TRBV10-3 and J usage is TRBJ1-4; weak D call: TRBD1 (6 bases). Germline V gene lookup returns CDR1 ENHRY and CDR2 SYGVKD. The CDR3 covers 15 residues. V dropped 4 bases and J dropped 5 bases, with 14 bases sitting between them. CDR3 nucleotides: TGTGCCATCAGTGCAAGAGGACAGCCGAATGAAAAACTGTTTTTT. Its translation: CAISARGQPNEKLFF.

CDR3 region: CASSDTGVTEAFF. The CDR3 nucleotides are TGTGCCAGCAGCGACACAGGGGTTACTGAAGCTTTCTTT. This chain joins TRBV3-1 and TRBJ1-1, with TRBD1 matching 7 bases. Germline-derived CDR1 and CDR2 are LGHDT and YNNKEL (reference sequence). Trimming removed 5 bases from V and 5 bases from J; junction bases left unmatched: 5. The CDR3 spans 13 residues.

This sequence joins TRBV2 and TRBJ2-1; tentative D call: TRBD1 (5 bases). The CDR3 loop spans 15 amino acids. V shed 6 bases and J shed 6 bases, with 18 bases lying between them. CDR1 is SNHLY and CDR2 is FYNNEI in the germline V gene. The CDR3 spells CASRVEAGNFNEQFF. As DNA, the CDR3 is TGTGCCAGCAGAGTTGAGGCAGGGAATTTCAATGAGCAGTTCTTC. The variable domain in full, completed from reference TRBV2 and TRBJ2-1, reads EPEVTQTPSHQVTQMGQEVILRCVPISNHLYFYWYRQILGQKVEFLVSFYNNEISEKSEIFDDQFSVERPDGSNFTLKIRSTKLEDSAMYFCASRVEAGNFNEQFFGPGTRLTVL.

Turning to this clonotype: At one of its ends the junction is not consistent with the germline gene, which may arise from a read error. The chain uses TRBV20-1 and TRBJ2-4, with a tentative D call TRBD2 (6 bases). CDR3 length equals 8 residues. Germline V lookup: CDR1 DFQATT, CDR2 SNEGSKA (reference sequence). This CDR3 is CSASGDSF. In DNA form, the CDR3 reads TGCAGTGCTAGTGGGGACTCCTTC.

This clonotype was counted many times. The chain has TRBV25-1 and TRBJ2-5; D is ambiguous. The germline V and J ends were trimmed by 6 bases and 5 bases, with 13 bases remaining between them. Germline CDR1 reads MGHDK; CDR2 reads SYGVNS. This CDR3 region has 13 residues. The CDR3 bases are TGTGCCAGCAGAGAACCCGGCAAGGAGACCCAGTACTTC. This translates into CASREPGKETQYF. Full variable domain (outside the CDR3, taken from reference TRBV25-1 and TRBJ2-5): EADIYQTPRYLVIGTGKKITLECSQTMGHDKMYWYQQDPGMELHLIHYSYGVNSTEKGDLSSESTVSRIRTEHFPLTLESARPSHTSQYLCASREPGKETQYFGPGTRLLVL.

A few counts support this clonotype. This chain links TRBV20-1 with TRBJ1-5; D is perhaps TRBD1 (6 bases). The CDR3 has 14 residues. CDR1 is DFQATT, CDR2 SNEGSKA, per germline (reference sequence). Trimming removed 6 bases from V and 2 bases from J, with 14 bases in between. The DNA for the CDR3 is TGCAGTGCCAGTCGGGGGCAAGGCAATCAGCCCCAGCATTTT. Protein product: CSASRGQGNQPQHF.

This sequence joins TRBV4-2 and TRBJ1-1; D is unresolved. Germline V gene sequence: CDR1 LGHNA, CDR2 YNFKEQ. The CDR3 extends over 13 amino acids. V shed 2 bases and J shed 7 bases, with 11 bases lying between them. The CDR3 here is CASSQPDQVEAFF. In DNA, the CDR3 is TGTGCCAGCAGCCAACCCGATCAGGTTGAAGCTTTCTTT.